This TCR beta chain was recorded in a study of CD8 T cells in ankylosing spondylitis. Trimming pared 5 bases from V and 4 bases from J, leaving 13 bases between. There are 14 residues in the CDR3. The germline gives CDR1 SGHRS, CDR2 YFSETQ. TCRdb ran MiXCR on the 5' RACE reads and lists one entry per CDR3 protein. The sample carries about 140,000 distinct CDR3 sequences, about 7% recorded once. This clonotype has ten or more counts. The clonotype was recovered from a female donor with ankylosing spondylitis or in good health (not recorded which). The source material was blood, either unsorted or a sorted T cell fraction (not recorded which). The chain links TRBV5-1 to TRBJ2-1, with D possibly being TRBD1 (6 bases). CDR3: CASRKTGPYNEQFF. As DNA, the CDR3 is TGCGCCAGCAGGAAGACAGGACCATACAATGAGCAGTTCTTC.